This entry lists 21 T cell receptor beta chains sequenced from one sample in a study of T cell changes during pregnancy in multiple sclerosis. This table comes from immunoSEQ multiplex PCR, and its TCRdb copy is limited to in-frame clones, with some not included. Of 40,000 to 60,000 clones listed, approximately 92% are singletons. Sequenced here: CD4+ T cells from peripheral blood mononuclear cells, sampled before pregnancy. Every receptor here comes from a female donor with multiple sclerosis, enrolled in a pregnancy study.

The chain joins TRBV27 to TRBJ2-1; 9 bases line up with TRBD2. CDR1 and CDR2 (germline): MNHEY, SMNVEV (reference sequence). Trimming at V came to 3 bases and at J to 9 bases, leaving 9 bases not matched to a gene. The CDR3 spans 15 residues. This CDR3 is CASSLRLAGLGEQFF. The CDR3 DNA sequence: TGTGCCAGCAGTTTGCGGCTAGCGGGGCTGGGTGAGCAGTTCTTC.

This chain uses TRBV7-9 with TRBJ2-7; TRBD1 matches 10 bases. There are 15 residues in the CDR3. In germline, CDR1 is SEHNR, CDR2 FQNEAQ (reference sequence). Germline trimming cut 6 bases from V and 1 base from J; bases unmatched to any gene: 6. CDR3 in DNA: TGTGCCAGCAGACCTAGGACAGGGGGATCCTACGAGCAGTACTTC. It codes for CASRPRTGGSYEQYF.

The CDR3: CASSYPGQAGGNTIYF. The CDR3 nucleotides are TGTGCCAGCAGTTACCCCGGACAGGCGGGTGGAAACACCATATATTTT. J is TRBJ1-3 and V is TRBV6-6, with 7 nucleotides matching TRBD1. Germline V gene data show CDR1 as MNHNY and CDR2 as SVGAGI (reference sequence). The CDR3 sequence is 16 residues long. V lost 2 bases and J lost 3; bases outside the gene matches: 7.

This clone came up once. This rearrangement joins TRBV27 to TRBJ2-6; D might be TRBD1 (6 bases). The CDR3 contains 15 residues. The germline V gene encodes CDR1 MNHEY and CDR2 SMNVEV (reference sequence). V shed 5 bases and J shed 2 bases, with 10 bases lying between them. The CDR3: CASSPDRTGANVLTF. CDR3 sequence (DNA): TGTGCCAGCAGTCCTGACAGGACTGGGGCCAACGTCCTGACTTTC.

The chain links TRBV2 to TRBJ2-1; tentatively, D is TRBD1 (5 bases). The V gene's germline CDR1 is SNHLY and CDR2 FYNNEI. V lost 5 bases to trimming and J lost 5 bases, with 13 bases between them. The CDR3 runs 14 residues. The CDR3 bases are TGTGCCAGCAGTAGGACACGGAACGACAATGAGCAGTTCTTC. It encodes CASSRTRNDNEQFF.

V usage is TRBV6-1 and J usage is TRBJ1-1, with a tentative D call TRBD1 (5 bases). The length of the CDR3 is 13 residues. Germline V gene data show CDR1 as MNHNS and CDR2 as SASEGT. The ends were cut back, 8 bases at V and 1 base at J, with 11 bases in the middle. The CDR3 DNA sequence: TGTGCCAGCGACAGAAACACGAACACTGAAGCTTTCTTT. This codes for CASDRNTNTEAFF.

This clone was seen a handful of times. The chain links TRBV5-4 to TRBJ2-7; D might be TRBD2 (5 bases). Trimming took 5 bases from V and 1 from J, leaving 16 bases between them. This CDR3 is 15 amino acids long. Per germline, CDR1 SGHNT and CDR2 YYREEE (reference sequence). CDR3 sequence: CASSLAGTQSYEQYF. CDR3 in DNA: TGTGCCAGCAGTCTGGCGGGCACCCAATCCTACGAGCAGTACTTC.

The CDR3 loop reads CASSLLLAGGVGNEQFF. DNA of the CDR3: TGCGCCAGCAGCCTCCTCTTAGCGGGAGGTGTCGGAAATGAGCAGTTCTTC. This rearrangement joins TRBV4-1 to TRBJ2-1, with TRBD2 matching 10 bases. The germline V gene encodes CDR1 MGHRA and CDR2 YSYEKL. V lost 4 bases and J lost 7; bases outside the gene matches: 13. CDR3 length equals 17 residues.

The CDR3 DNA reads TGTGCCAGCAGCCCAAGGACTAGCGGGGCCTACGAGCAGTACTTC. Translation: CASSPRTSGAYEQYF. This rearrangement joins TRBV5-4 to TRBJ2-7, with 12 bases identical to TRBD2. After removal of 4 bases from V and 2 bases from J, the junction contained 4 bases not matched to a gene. Germline V lookup: CDR1 SGHNT, CDR2 YYREEE (reference sequence). The CDR3 is 15 amino acids.

The chain carries TRBV6-6 and TRBJ2-3; TRBD1 agrees at 9 bases. This CDR3 contains 16 residues. The V and J ends lost 8 bases and 4 bases, in that order; junction bases with no gene match: 13. Germline V CDR1 and CDR2: MNHNY, SVGAGI (reference sequence). In DNA form, the CDR3 reads TGTGCCAGCCGAAATACCGGGACAGGGAACCCAGATACGCAGTATTTT. Encoded protein: CASRNTGTGNPDTQYF.

The chain couples TRBV14 to TRBJ1-1, with 9 nucleotides matching TRBD1. V lost 4 bases to trimming and J lost 4 bases; unmatched junction nucleotides: 1. This CDR3 is built from 13 residues. Germline V gives CDR1 SGHDN, CDR2 FVKESK. The CDR3 protein is CASSLQGATEAFF. In DNA form, the CDR3 reads TGTGCCAGCAGCCTACAGGGGGCCACTGAAGCTTTCTTT.

This clone was detected once. The rearrangement links TRBV7-2 to TRBJ1-3, with a weak D call TRBD1 (6 bases). V lost 5 bases, J lost 0 bases, and 20 bases lay in between. Germline V gene data show CDR1 as SGHTA and CDR2 as FQGNSA. The CDR3 has 18 residues. The CDR3 DNA reads TGTGCCAGCAGCCCCCAGAGGACAGCCGCAGACTCTGGAAACACCATATATTTT. Translating gives CASSPQRTAADSGNTIYF.

V usage is TRBV7-9 and J usage is TRBJ2-3; the D is unclear. With 1 base removed from V and 2 bases from J, the gap between germline ends came to 7 bases. Germline V gene sequence: CDR1 SEHNR, CDR2 FQNEAQ (reference sequence). This CDR3 has 14 residues. CDR3 bases: TGTGCCAGCAGCTTAGAACAGCCCACAGATACGCAGTATTTT. Translating it yields CASSLEQPTDTQYF.

V gene TRBV6-5 combines with J gene TRBJ1-1, with D possibly TRBD1 on 5 matching bases. CDR1 and CDR2 from the germline V gene are MNHEY and SVGAGI. V was clipped by 2 bases and J by 7 bases, with 11 bases between them. The CDR3 extends over 13 amino acids. CDR3 DNA: TGTGCCAGCAGTTACGAGCGGAGGGGTGAAGCTTTCTTT. Translated, it gives CASSYERRGEAFF.

This sequence joins TRBV7-2 and TRBJ2-3, with D perhaps matching TRBD1 (6 bases). Per the germline V gene, CDR1 is SGHTA and CDR2 is FQGNSA. V shed 0 bases and J shed 4 bases, with 8 bases lying between them. The CDR3 loop spans 14 amino acids. CDR3: CASSLAQGPDTQYF. The CDR3 DNA reads TGTGCCAGCAGCTTAGCGCAGGGGCCAGATACGCAGTATTTT.

The chain carries TRBV7-3 and TRBJ1-5; tentative D call: TRBD1 (6 bases). Germline V gene sequence: CDR1 SGHTA, CDR2 FQGTGA. Trimming removed 5 bases at V and 4 bases at J, with 15 bases between. The CDR3 is made up of 15 amino acids. The CDR3 protein is CASSIMRGANQPQHF. The CDR3 region has the DNA TGTGCCAGCAGCATAATGCGGGGGGCGAATCAGCCCCAGCATTTT.

The V call is TRBV14, the J call TRBJ2-1, with D maybe TRBD2 (6 bases). The CDR3 consists of 15 residues. The germline V gene has CDR1 SGHDN and CDR2 FVKESK. V was clipped by 1 base and J by 0 bases, with 7 bases between them. This CDR3 is CASSQGDFSYNEQFF. The CDR3, as DNA: TGTGCCAGCAGCCAAGGGGACTTCTCCTACAATGAGCAGTTCTTC.

Turning to this clone: The junction departs from the called germline gene at one end, perhaps through a read error. This chain joins TRBV6-6 and TRBJ1-4; 11 bases fit TRBD1. CDR1 is MNHNY and CDR2 is SVGAGI in the germline V gene (reference sequence). This CDR3 comprises 15 residues. The CDR3 protein is CAGSWGTGGHEKLFF. The CDR3 DNA reads TGTGCCGGCAGTTGGGGGACAGGGGGTCATGAAAAACTGTTTTTT.

The chain couples TRBV5-4 to TRBJ2-2; tentatively, D is TRBD1 (6 bases). Trimming took 2 bases from V and 1 from J, leaving 15 bases between them. The CDR3 is 17 amino acids. CDR1 is SGHNT and CDR2 is YYREEE in the germline V gene (reference sequence). The DNA for the CDR3 is TGTGCCAGCAGCTTTTCGACCGGGACAAGGAACACCGGGGAGCTGTTTTTT. Translating it yields CASSFSTGTRNTGELFF.

The J gene is TRBJ2-3, the V gene TRBV13, with a weak D call TRBD2 (6 bases). This CDR3 has 15 residues. The V end lost 4 bases, the J end lost 6 bases, and 17 bases lay between the germline ends. Germline assignment: CDR1 PRHDT and CDR2 FYEKMQ (reference sequence). In DNA form, the CDR3 reads TGTGCCAGCAGCTACGGACTAAGGGTAGCCGATACGCAGTATTTT. It encodes CASSYGLRVADTQYF.

For the CDR3, the DNA is TGTGCCAGCAGCTTTACTAGCGGAGTCCCCAGCGGGGAGCTGTTTTTT. Encoded protein: CASSFTSGVPSGELFF. V is TRBV11-2 and J is TRBJ2-2; TRBD2 matches 8 bases. The CDR3 loop spans 16 amino acids. The germline gives CDR1 SGHAT, CDR2 FQNNGV. Trimming at V came to 3 bases and at J to 7 bases, leaving 10 bases not matched to a gene.